A selection of T cell receptor beta chains follows, all from one sample in a study of cytomegalovirus exposure and HLA in healthy donors. Repertoires were generated with immunoSEQ multiplex PCR, while TCRdb's copy carries only in-frame clones and drops some. The sample lists around 160,000 clones, about 88% occurring once. The sequencing input was PBMCs. The receptors stem from a man aged 18 to 30 in good health and CMV-seronegative. Each CDR3 is given with its conserved first and last residue. D genes are given only for firm matches. The size of a clone is reported for some rows only, either as once, few or many, or as a class for expanded clones.

D gene: NA; clone size: NA; V gene: TRBV19; J gene: TRBJ2-2; CDR3 protein: CASSISLFGELFF; CDR3 DNA: TGTGCCAGTAGTATATCGTTGTTTGGGGAGCTGTTTTTT
D gene: TRBD1; clone size: NA; V gene: TRBV27; J gene: TRBJ1-5; CDR3 protein: CASSRGSGTGNQPQHF; CDR3 DNA: TGTGCCAGCAGCCGGGGGTCCGGGACAGGTAATCAGCCCCAGCATTTT
D gene: TRBD1; clone size: NA; V gene: TRBV2; J gene: TRBJ1-2; CDR3 protein: CASTGTALANYGYTF; CDR3 DNA: TGTGCCAGCACCGGGACAGCTTTAGCTAACTATGGCTACACCTTC
D gene: NA; clone size: once; V gene: TRBV6-6; J gene: TRBJ2-1; CDR3 protein: CASSSPKGWDNEQFF; CDR3 DNA: TGTGCCAGCAGTTCCCCAAAGGGGTGGGACAATGAGCAGTTCTTC
D gene: TRBD2; clone size: NA; V gene: TRBV7-8; J gene: TRBJ2-1; CDR3 protein: CASSLARLAGGMGRTNNEQFF; CDR3 DNA: TGTGCCAGCAGCTTAGCCCGACTAGCGGGAGGAATGGGACGTACGAACAATGAGCAGTTCTTC
D gene: TRBD1; clone size: NA; V gene: TRBV6-1; J gene: TRBJ1-5; CDR3 protein: CASSGQGFNQPQHF; CDR3 DNA: TGTGCCAGCAGCGGACAGGGCTTCAATCAGCCCCAGCATTTT
D gene: TRBD1; clone size: NA; V gene: TRBV7-9; J gene: TRBJ2-2; CDR3 protein: CASSSPQGPNTGELFF; CDR3 DNA: TGTGCCAGCAGCTCACCACAGGGGCCGAACACCGGGGAGCTGTTTTTT
D gene: TRBD1; clone size: NA; V gene: TRBV10-2; J gene: TRBJ2-1; CDR3 protein: CATEGVGQGNNEQFF; CDR3 DNA: TGCGCCACCGAAGGGGTGGGACAGGGCAACAATGAGCAGTTCTTC
D gene: TRBD1; clone size: NA; V gene: TRBV20-1; J gene: TRBJ2-2; CDR3 protein: CSARQGGELFF; CDR3 DNA: TGCAGTGCTCGACAGGGCGGGGAGCTGTTTTTT
D gene: TRBD1; clone size: NA; V gene: TRBV20-1; J gene: TRBJ1-6; CDR3 protein: CSASDRGTLHF; CDR3 DNA: TGCAGTGCTAGTGACAGGGGCACCCTCCACTTT
D gene: NA; clone size: NA; V gene: TRBV10-2; J gene: TRBJ1-6; CDR3 protein: CASSERGSSYNSPLHF; CDR3 DNA: TGCGCCAGCAGTGAGAGGGGGAGCTCCTATAATTCACCCCTCCACTTT
D gene: NA; clone size: NA; V gene: TRBV25-1; J gene: TRBJ2-3; CDR3 protein: CASSGMAGASTDTQYF; CDR3 DNA: TGTGCCAGCAGTGGAATGGCGGGGGCCAGCACAGATACGCAGTATTTT
D gene: NA; clone size: NA; V gene: TRBV27; J gene: TRBJ1-3; CDR3 protein: CASSLSGAGPAGNTIYF; CDR3 DNA: TGTGCCAGCAGTTTATCGGGGGCAGGGCCCGCTGGAAACACCATATATTTT
D gene: TRBD1; clone size: NA; V gene: TRBV10-3; J gene: TRBJ1-2; CDR3 protein: CAISEGQGAKGYTF; CDR3 DNA: TGTGCCATCAGTGAGGGGCAGGGGGCAAAGGGCTACACCTTC
D gene: TRBD2; clone size: NA; V gene: TRBV6-9; J gene: TRBJ2-3; CDR3 protein: CASLRAVGRGENTQYF; CDR3 DNA: TGTGCCAGCTTAAGAGCGGTTGGGCGGGGGGAAAATACGCAGTATTTT
D gene: NA; clone size: once; V gene: TRBV7-9; J gene: TRBJ1-1; CDR3 protein: CASSLVLGAPTEAFF; CDR3 DNA: TGTGCCAGCAGCTTAGTGTTGGGGGCCCCAACTGAAGCTTTCTTT
D gene: NA; clone size: NA; V gene: TRBV18; J gene: TRBJ2-3; CDR3 protein: CASSPIELKGDTQYF; CDR3 DNA: TGTGCCAGCTCACCAATAGAACTAAAGGGGGATACGCAGTATTTT
D gene: TRBD1; clone size: NA; V gene: TRBV6-5; J gene: TRBJ1-1; CDR3 protein: CASSSTGTGIYGAFF; CDR3 DNA: TGTGCCAGCAGCTCAACCGGGACAGGGATTTATGGAGCTTTCTTT
D gene: TRBD1; clone size: NA; V gene: TRBV5-1; J gene: TRBJ2-2; CDR3 protein: CASSWSNRGPGELFF; CDR3 DNA: TGCGCCAGCAGCTGGAGCAACAGGGGTCCCGGGGAGCTGTTTTTT
D gene: NA; clone size: NA; V gene: TRBV10-3; J gene: TRBJ1-2; CDR3 protein: CAISESSTGTYGYTF; CDR3 DNA: TGTGCCATCAGTGAGTCAAGCACAGGGACCTATGGCTACACCTTC
D gene: TRBD2; clone size: NA; V gene: TRBV11-1; J gene: TRBJ2-5; CDR3 protein: CASSLALSRSGNTETQYF; CDR3 DNA: TGTGCCAGCAGCTTAGCGCTAAGCCGGAGCGGGAATACCGAGACCCAGTACTTC
D gene: TRBD2; clone size: NA; V gene: TRBV27; J gene: TRBJ2-3; CDR3 protein: CASSALAGALTDTQYF; CDR3 DNA: TGTGCCAGCAGTGCATTAGCGGGGGCCCTCACAGATACGCAGTATTTT
D gene: NA; clone size: NA; V gene: TRBV6-5; J gene: TRBJ1-2; CDR3 protein: CASTLGQGNGYTF; CDR3 DNA: TGTGCCAGCACCCTAGGGCAGGGCAATGGCTACACCTTC
D gene: NA; clone size: NA; V gene: TRBV5-1; J gene: TRBJ2-5; CDR3 protein: CASSRSGYAQETQYF; CDR3 DNA: TGCGCCAGCAGCCGGAGCGGGTATGCACAAGAGACCCAGTACTTC
D gene: TRBD1; clone size: NA; V gene: TRBV10-1; J gene: TRBJ2-7; CDR3 protein: CASSERDRGGEQYF; CDR3 DNA: TGCGCCAGCAGTGAGCGGGACAGGGGTGGCGAGCAGTACTTC
D gene: TRBD1; clone size: few; V gene: TRBV7-2; J gene: TRBJ1-5; CDR3 protein: CASSWGQVRNQPQHF; CDR3 DNA: TGTGCCAGCAGCTGGGGACAGGTGCGCAATCAGCCCCAGCATTTT
D gene: TRBD2; clone size: NA; V gene: TRBV30; J gene: TRBJ2-1; CDR3 protein: CAWSVTSGGDEQFF; CDR3 DNA: TGTGCCTGGAGTGTGACTAGCGGGGGGGATGAGCAGTTCTTC
D gene: TRBD1; clone size: once; V gene: TRBV5-1; J gene: TRBJ1-5; CDR3 protein: CARKQGAIGQPQHF; CDR3 DNA: TGCGCCAGGAAACAGGGGGCGATAGGTCAGCCCCAGCATTTT
D gene: TRBD1; clone size: NA; V gene: TRBV7-2; J gene: TRBJ2-7; CDR3 protein: CASSETGGTRLF; CDR3 DNA: TGTGCCAGCAGCGAAACAGGGGGCACAAGGCTCTTC
D gene: TRBD1; clone size: few; V gene: TRBV19; J gene: TRBJ1-5; CDR3 protein: CASRRDRGVRNQPQHF; CDR3 DNA: TGTGCCAGTAGACGGGACAGGGGAGTACGGAATCAGCCCCAGCATTTT
D gene: TRBD2; clone size: once; V gene: TRBV19; J gene: TRBJ2-2; CDR3 protein: CASIPASGSGTGELFF; CDR3 DNA: TGTGCCAGTATACCCGCTAGCGGGAGTGGCACCGGGGAGCTGTTTTTT
D gene: NA; clone size: once; V gene: TRBV29-1; J gene: TRBJ2-2; CDR3 protein: CSAEGPGELFF; CDR3 DNA: TGCAGCGCTGAAGGGCCCGGGGAGCTGTTTTTT
D gene: TRBD2; clone size: NA; V gene: TRBV10-3; J gene: TRBJ2-1; CDR3 protein: CAIGGLDSYNEQFF; CDR3 DNA: TGTGCCATCGGGGGACTAGACTCCTACAATGAGCAGTTCTTC